This TCR beta chain was sequenced for a study of post-analysis software for immune sequencing data. On the study more broadly: Recorded disease courses covered relapsing-remitting, secondary progressive and progressive-relapsing multiple sclerosis. Some patients had no subtype annotation. Study-wide results and caveats: By F measure, strong co-clustering occurred among samples prepared in the same batch. Controls significantly exceeded multiple sclerosis patients in normalized Chao1 diversity. Controls showed lower frequencies than patients for five or six TRBV segments, and TRBV5-6, TRBV5-1 and TRBV20-1 were among these.

With regard to this clonotype: Its antigen is currently unknown.

This CDR3 has 16 residues. V lost 0 bases, J lost 4 bases, and 15 bases lay in between. Germline assignment: CDR1 KGHSH and CDR2 LQKENI. Incorporated into the TCR beta cDNA libraries were unique molecular identifiers, which served to reduce PCR and sequencing biases. About 540,000 cDNA molecules were obtained from approximately 0.91 to 9.4 million T cells. From the PCR reads, TCRdb called clonotypes with MiXCR, one entry per CDR3 protein. The data contain hundreds of thousands of distinct CDR3 sequences, 30% of them singletons. The TCR sequence derives from a girl aged 5 to 17 with multiple sclerosis. This chain links TRBV18 with TRBJ1-1; perhaps TRBD1 as D (6 bases). The sample comprised blood. The CDR3 region is CASSPPQGPPSTEAFF. The CDR3 coding sequence is TGTGCCAGCTCACCACCGCAGGGGCCCCCGAGCACTGAAGCTTTCTTT.